The 10 T cell receptor beta chains given below trace back to one sample, sequenced in a study of cytomegalovirus exposure and HLA in healthy donors. PCR amplification relied on 60 Vbeta primers (plus 13 Jbeta primers). Profiling relied on immunoSEQ multiplex PCR, and the TCRdb table lists in-frame clones only, not all of them. Here the sample spans 120,000 to 150,000 clones, about 83% being singletons. The source material was PBMCs. The origin of the receptors is a man aged 35-49 years in good health and CMV-seropositive.

Points on this clone: Its ends do not fully match the called genes, so a read error is possible. The J gene is TRBJ1-3, the V gene TRBV7-9; TRBD1 matches at 7 bases. Germline V gene data show CDR1 as SEHNR and CDR2 as FQNEAQ (reference sequence). This CDR3 comprises 15 residues. CDR3 sequence (DNA): TGTTCCAGCAGCGACCGGGACAGCGCTGGAAACACCATATATTTT. It yields the protein CSSSDRDSAGNTIYF.

This clone was picked up a small number of times. This sequence joins TRBV30 and TRBJ2-7; D is ambiguous. This CDR3 has 11 residues. In germline, CDR1 is GTSNPN, CDR2 SVGIG (reference sequence). V dropped 3 bases and J dropped 2 bases, with 5 bases sitting between them. DNA for the CDR3: TGTGCCTGGAGCGTTGCCTACGAGCAGTACTTC. Protein product: CAWSVAYEQYF.

There are a few counts of this clone. The J gene is TRBJ2-5, the V gene TRBV5-6; 12 positions agree with TRBD2. The CDR3 loop spans 16 amino acids. The germline V gene has CDR1 SGHDT and CDR2 YYEEEE. Trimming at V came to 4 bases and at J to 2 bases, leaving 6 bases not matched to a gene. The CDR3 coding sequence is TGTGCCAGCAGCCCAGGACTAGCGGGAAGACAAGAGACCCAGTACTTC. As protein: CASSPGLAGRQETQYF.

The V and J genes are TRBV5-1 and TRBJ2-3; possibly TRBD2 for D (6 bases). Per the germline V gene, CDR1 is SGHRS and CDR2 is YFSETQ. Trimming took 0 bases from V and 2 from J, leaving 10 bases between them. The CDR3 is 15 amino acids. DNA for the CDR3: TGCGCCAGCAGCTTGGGGGCTAGCGCCACAGATACGCAGTATTTT. This gives the protein CASSLGASATDTQYF.

The genes are TRBV19 and TRBJ2-2, with D tentatively TRBD2 (6 bases). V lost 4 bases and J lost 3, with 21 bases in between. This CDR3 spans 18 amino acids. Germline V gene data show CDR1 as LNHDA and CDR2 as SQIVND (reference sequence). CDR3 sequence reads: CASSTAPFLAGHTGELFF. CDR3 nucleotide sequence: TGTGCCAGTAGTACGGCCCCCTTTCTGGCGGGGCACACCGGGGAGCTGTTTTTT.

The chain recombines TRBV19 with TRBJ1-1; D gene ambiguous. V was cut by 4 bases and J by 6 bases, with 9 bases left in between. Germline V CDR1 and CDR2: LNHDA, SQIVND (reference sequence). The CDR3 sequence is 12 residues long. CDR3 region: CASSTRVAEAFF. The CDR3 DNA reads as TGTGCCAGTAGTACCCGGGTGGCTGAAGCTTTCTTT.

V gene TRBV6-5 combines with J gene TRBJ1-6; possible D gene TRBD1, 5 bases. The V end was cut by 0 bases, the J end by 4 bases, with 7 bases between. The germline CDR1 and CDR2 sequences are MNHEY and SVGAGI. The CDR3 extends over 15 amino acids. In nucleotides, the CDR3 is TGTGCCAGCAGTTACTCAGCAGGGTATAATTCACCCCTCCACTTT. It translates to CASSYSAGYNSPLHF.

In its sample, this clone was seen a few times. The rearrangement uses TRBV25-1 and TRBJ1-3; tentative D call: TRBD1 (5 bases). Germline V gene sequence: CDR1 MGHDK, CDR2 SYGVNS. CDR3 length: 15 amino acids. Trimming removed 10 bases at V and 0 bases at J, with 16 bases between. The CDR3 coding sequence is TGTGCCACCCGGGGGGGTCGCATCTCTGGAAACACCATATATTTT. It encodes CATRGGRISGNTIYF. The full variable domain, with the rest looked up from reference TRBV25-1 and TRBJ1-3, is EADIYQTPRYLVIGTGKKITLECSQTMGHDKMYWYQQDPGMELHLIHYSYGVNSTEKGDLSSESTVSRIRTEHFPLTLESARPSHTSQYLCATRGGRISGNTIYFGEGSWLTVV.

This clone was recorded a few times. V gene TRBV7-9 combines with J gene TRBJ2-1, with D perhaps matching TRBD1 (5 bases). The CDR3 is 14 amino acids. Trimming removed 4 bases at V and 1 base at J, with 8 bases between. Germline V CDR1 and CDR2: SEHNR, FQNEAQ (reference sequence). CDR3 coding DNA: TGTGCCAGCAGCTCAGGGTCTTCCTACAATGAGCAGTTCTTC. It yields the protein CASSSGSSYNEQFF.

For this clone: The germline gene is not matched at one end of the junction; a read error may be the cause. The chain recombines TRBV27 with TRBJ2-1, with 12 nucleotides matching TRBD2. This CDR3 region has 18 residues. CDR1 MNHEY and CDR2 SMNVEV come from the germline V gene (reference sequence). CDR3 region: CASSILAGGPRPYSEQFF. The CDR3 nucleotides are TGTGCCAGCAGCATACTAGCGGGAGGTCCGAGACCTTACAGTGAGCAGTTCTTC.